The source of this T cell receptor (beta chain) is a study of blood T cell repertoires in COVID-19. V gave up 4 bases and J gave up 5 bases; unmatched junction bases: 6. The CDR3 is 15 amino acids. CDR1 is MNHEY and CDR2 is SVGAGI in the germline V gene. Method: immunoSEQ multiplex PCR; TCRdb's copy keeps in-frame clones and lacks some. Here the sample spans nearly 200,000 clones, approximately 85% being singletons. The sample consisted of peripheral blood. This TCR derives from a woman in her 70s with active or convalescent COVID-19. The chain combines TRBV6-5 with TRBJ2-2; 8 bases line up with TRBD1. In DNA form, the CDR3 reads TGTGCCAGCAGTTCCGGGACAGGTCGAACCGGGGAGCTGTTTTTT. This sequence encodes CASSSGTGRTGELFF.